Detailed here is one TCR beta chain. Its target is unknown. The germline gene is not matched at one end of the junction; a read error may be the cause. Germline V lookup: CDR1 MNHEY, CDR2 SVGEGT. The CDR3 sequence is 13 residues long. The TCR beta CDR3 regions underwent amplification using RNA transcripts as the source. HTBI primers were employed in a first-round RT-PCR of the TCR CDR3. Each CDR3 protein is one row after TCRdb ran MiXCR on the multiplex PCR reads. Found here are hundreds of thousands of distinct CDR3 sequences, 15% to 17% of them singletons; the top ten hold around an eighth. More than 9.5 ml fresh peripheral blood yielded the PBMCs. The source of the sample is a study of T cells in Graves' hyperthyroidism and ophthalmopathy. Study conclusions and caveats: Ophthalmopathy stood apart from stable hyperthyroidism in a 13 V-J model. In the blood, most expanded thyroid clonotypes above 0.001 appeared as well.

This TCR derives from a woman aged 18-29 years with Graves' hyperthyroidism. The chain couples TRBV6-2 or TRBV6-3 to TRBJ2-1, with 10 bases that match TRBD1. Sequenced material: blood. The CDR3 DNA reads TGTGCCAGCAGTTACTCGAATCCCGGACAGGGGGTCTTC. The encoded protein is CASSYSNPGQGVF.